This T cell receptor beta chain was profiled in a study of T-cell memory formation after mild COVID-19. Constant-segment-primed 5'RACE gave TCR alpha and TCR beta cDNA libraries with sample barcodes and UMIs. TCRdb reprocessed the 5' RACE reads with MiXCR, giving one entry per CDR3 protein. The data contain around 200,000 distinct CDR3 sequences, approximately 18% of them singletons. From germline, CDR1 is ENHRY and CDR2 SYGVKD. CDR3 length: 15 amino acids. V gave up 7 bases and J gave up 0 bases; unmatched junction bases: 3. The V and J genes are TRBV10-3 and TRBJ2-1, with TRBD2 matching 10 bases. The sequenced sample was PBMCs or a T cell subset sorted from them (not recorded which). This sequence originates from a man aged 18 to 29 who had mild COVID-19 (a few samples of this study predate the infection). Cell type and time point are not known. The CDR3 nucleotides are TGTGCCATCAAGGAGCGGGGGGGCTCCTACAATGAGCAGTTCTTC. Its translation: CAIKERGGSYNEQFF.